The 7 T cell receptor beta chains presented below share a single source sample, sequenced in a study of blood T cell repertoires in COVID-19. This table comes from immunoSEQ multiplex PCR, and its TCRdb copy is limited to in-frame clones, with some not included. This sample has 140,000 to 150,000 clones; 87% occur once, and the top ten carry about 6.5%. The sequenced sample consisted of peripheral blood. The receptors shown here come from a man older than 75 with acute or convalescent COVID-19.

The CDR3 spells CASSLGFRGQGNNEQFF. The CDR3 coding sequence is TGCGCCAGCAGCTTGGGGTTTAGGGGACAGGGGAACAATGAGCAGTTCTTC. V and J are TRBV5-1 and TRBJ2-1; 10 bases are shared with TRBD1. The V segment lost 0 bases and the J segment 5 bases; nucleotides outside the gene matches: 8. This CDR3 spans 17 amino acids. Germline lookup yields CDR1 SGHRS and CDR2 YFSETQ. The full variable domain, its missing parts supplied by reference TRBV5-1 and TRBJ2-1, is KAGVTQTPRYLIKTRGQQVTLSCSPISGHRSVSWYQQTPGQGLQFLFEYFSETQRNKGNFPGRFSGRQFSNSRSEMNVSTLELGDSALYLCASSLGFRGQGNNEQFFGPGTRLTVL.

This sequence joins TRBV2 and TRBJ1-6, with 11 bases that match TRBD1. Germline V gene data show CDR1 as SNHLY and CDR2 as FYNNEI. This CDR3 comprises 16 residues. V was pared by 4 bases and J by 10 bases, with 9 bases of the junction left unmatched. The CDR3 DNA is TGTGCCAGCAGTGCATGGACAGGGGGCTTGAGGTCACCCCTCCACTTT. This translates into CASSAWTGGLRSPLHF.

The chain carries TRBV4-1 and TRBJ2-5, with TRBD2 as a possible D gene (5 bases). Per the germline V gene, CDR1 is MGHRA and CDR2 is YSYEKL. The length of the CDR3 is 16 residues. The V end was cut by 1 base, the J end by 5 bases, with 17 bases between. This CDR3 is CASSQGFGSVGETQYF. In nucleotides, the CDR3 is TGCGCCAGCAGCCAAGGGTTTGGTAGCGTGGGCGAGACCCAGTACTTC.

This chain links TRBV7-2 with TRBJ2-1, with 8 positions matching TRBD1. Trimming at V came to 5 bases and at J to 4 bases, leaving 4 bases not matched to a gene. Germline CDR1 SGHTA, CDR2 FQGNSA. The CDR3 covers 14 residues. The CDR3 DNA sequence: TGTGCCAGCAGCCTGGACAGGGCATACAATGAGCAGTTCTTC. Its translation: CASSLDRAYNEQFF.

The chain is built from TRBV5-1 and TRBJ2-1; 9 positions agree with TRBD1. The CDR3 totals 14 residues. Germline V lookup: CDR1 SGHRS, CDR2 YFSETQ. The J segment lost 6 bases and the V segment lost 6 bases, leaving 7 bases of the junction unmatched. The CDR3 protein is CASKPGQGTNEQFF. CDR3 nucleotide sequence: TGCGCCAGCAAACCGGGACAGGGAACCAATGAGCAGTTCTTC.

CDR3 amino acids: CASSERQGWYEQYF. CDR3 DNA sequence: TGTGCCAGCAGTGAAAGACAGGGGTGGTACGAGCAGTACTTC. The V and J genes are TRBV6-1 and TRBJ2-7, with TRBD1 matching over 8 bases. Germline V gene sequence: CDR1 MNHNS, CDR2 SASEGT. This CDR3 has 14 residues. Trimming cost V 2 bases and J 4 bases; bases outside gene matches: 4.

The chain links TRBV19 to TRBJ2-7, with 8 positions matching TRBD1. The CDR3 loop spans 14 amino acids. The V segment lost 5 bases and the J segment 7 bases; nucleotides outside the gene matches: 10. Germline V gene data show CDR1 as LNHDA and CDR2 as SQIVND (reference sequence). The CDR3 coding sequence is TGTGCCAGTAGTCGGGATCCTACAGGGGGGGAGCAGTACTTC. Translation: CASSRDPTGGEQYF.